This T cell receptor (beta chain) was sequenced in a study of T-cell reconstitution after alpha-beta-depleted transplantation in children. General study points: From surviving recipient T cells and thymic progenitors came the high day-60 TCRbeta diversity observed in some patients. Alpha-beta T cells present about two months after transplant were reported to originate from several hundred expanded graft clones. The main origin of T-cell counts and diversity one year after transplant was newly produced T cells.

This clonotype has at least ten counts. Antigen specificity is unknown. This sample's TCRbeta library carried unique molecular identifier barcodes. TCRdb called the PCR reads again in MiXCR, with one record for every CDR3 protein. The table has more than 500,000 distinct CDR3 sequences, over 9.5% seen once. Germline assignment: CDR1 SGDLS and CDR2 YYNGEE. V was clipped by 4 bases and J by 3 bases, with 12 bases between them. The CDR3 is made up of 14 amino acids. The chain links TRBV9 to TRBJ2-3; D gene unclear. The specimen was PBMCs, mostly from graft donor cells, collected 180 days after TCRalphabeta/CD19-depleted stem cell transplant. The source is a female patient between 2 and 10 years old who had a stem cell transplant for aplastic anemia, so the T cells may come from the graft donor. The CDR3 protein is CASSPGPRTDTQYF. The DNA of the CDR3 is TGTGCCAGCAGCCCCGGACCAAGGACAGATACGCAGTATTTT.